The 28 T cell receptor beta chains in this list originate from one sample, sequenced in a study of monozygotic twins with inflammatory bowel disease. TCRdb re-called the 5' RACE reads, yielding one record per CDR3 amino acid sequence without DNA. This sample's table reports some 150,000 distinct CDR3 sequences. The sequenced sample consisted of blood. Source of these receptors: a human donor with ulcerative colitis or Crohn's disease, or a healthy co-twin of an affected twin (not recorded which).

The chain employs TRBV12-3 or TRBV12-4 and TRBJ1-5; TCRdb indicates TRBD1, and absent DNA this call remains unverified. The CDR3 contains 13 residues. CDR3 sequence: CASRPGDGQPQHF.

The chain is built from TRBV5-1 and TRBJ2-1; without DNA, the TCRdb call of TRBD2 cannot be checked. CDR1 is SGHRS and CDR2 is YFSETQ in the germline V gene. The CDR3 totals 15 residues. CDR3 region: CASSLGSGSGDEQFF. Full variable domain (rest looked up from reference TRBV5-1 and TRBJ2-1): KAGVTQTPRYLIKTRGQQVTLSCSPISGHRSVSWYQQTPGQGLQFLFEYFSETQRNKGNFPGRFSGRQFSNSRSEMNVSTLELGDSALYLCASSLGSGSGDEQFFGPGTRLTVL.

The chain is built from TRBV29-1 and TRBJ2-1; there is no DNA to check the TCRdb D call of TRBD1. CDR1 and CDR2 (germline): SQVTM, ANQGSEA. There are 16 residues in the CDR3. The CDR3 is CSVRGGRDRGDDEQFF.

The chain carries TRBV2 and TRBJ2-1; TCRdb's D call, TRBD2, is unchecked because there is no DNA. The CDR3 has 17 residues. In germline, CDR1 is SNHLY, CDR2 FYNNEI. The CDR3 loop reads CASSELLAANSYNEQFF.

V usage is TRBV20-1 and J usage is TRBJ2-3; TCRdb reports TRBD2, a call that lacks DNA to check it against. This CDR3 comprises 16 residues. CDR1 is DFQATT, CDR2 SNEGSKA, per germline (reference sequence). CDR3 loop: CSVRVPLVLSTDTQYF.

This chain links TRBV10-3 with TRBJ1-1. Germline CDR1 and CDR2: ENHRY and SYGVKD. This CDR3 is built from 15 residues. This CDR3 reads CAISVNREGDTEAFF.

The chain employs TRBV5-1 and TRBJ2-7; with no DNA, the TCRdb D assignment of TRBD1 cannot be verified. CDR3 length: 14 amino acids. CDR1 and CDR2 from the germline V gene are SGHRS and YFSETQ. This CDR3 is CASSLGAGAYEQYF.

The chain couples TRBV6-6 to TRBJ1-2; as DNA is missing, the TRBD1 call by TCRdb cannot be tested. Germline CDR1 and CDR2: MNHNY and SVGAGI (reference sequence). The CDR3 runs 13 residues. The CDR3 spells CASSTWGSYGYTF.

The gene calls are TRBV7-8 and TRBJ2-1; TCRdb's D call of TRBD2 is untestable without DNA. The length of the CDR3 is 16 residues. Germline V lookup: CDR1 SGHVS, CDR2 FQNEAQ. The CDR3 here is CASWTSGGISYNEQFF.

This chain uses TRBV18 with TRBJ2-7; no DNA is available, so the TRBD1 call from TCRdb remains unchecked. This CDR3 spans 13 amino acids. The V gene's germline CDR1 is KGHSH and CDR2 LQKENI. CDR3 in amino acids: CASSPNEGDEQYF.

The chain carries TRBV6-5 and TRBJ2-1; TCRdb outputs TRBD1, but without DNA this stays unchecked. Germline CDR1 is MNHEY and CDR2 is SVGAGI. The CDR3 has 13 amino acids. CDR3 amino acids: CASSYEESGEQFF.

The chain links TRBV6-2 or TRBV6-3 to TRBJ2-7. Germline assignment: CDR1 MNHEY and CDR2 SVGEGT. This CDR3 comprises 13 residues. CDR3 protein: CASSYSASYEQYF.

J is TRBJ1-2 and V is TRBV20-1; without DNA, the TCRdb call of TRBD1 cannot be checked. CDR1 is DFQATT and CDR2 is SNEGSKA in the germline V gene (reference sequence). There are 14 residues in the CDR3. CDR3 loop: CSASHDRAGYGYTF.

The chain couples TRBV12-3 or TRBV12-4 to TRBJ2-7; the TCRdb call, TRBD2, lacks DNA for checking. The CDR3 is 16 amino acids. The chain's CDR3 is CASSLGSGRALDEQYF.

The chain uses TRBV20-1 and TRBJ2-7; TCRdb reports TRBD2, a call that lacks DNA to check it against. The CDR3 covers 13 residues. Germline loops: CDR1 DFQATT, CDR2 SNEGSKA (reference sequence). CDR3 loop: CSAKAGDDYEQYF.

V usage is TRBV7-9 and J usage is TRBJ2-6. The CDR3 loop spans 14 amino acids. The germline V gene has CDR1 SEHNR and CDR2 FQNEAQ (reference sequence). CDR3 amino acids: CASSLLAGANVLTF.

This chain connects TRBV7-2 to TRBJ1-4. There are 15 residues in the CDR3. From germline, CDR1 is SGHTA and CDR2 FQGNSA. CDR3 sequence reads: CASSLAGQMGEKLFF.

The CDR3 sequence: CASSRDGNTEAFF. The rearrangement uses TRBV7-9 and TRBJ1-1. This CDR3 spans 13 amino acids. The germline gives CDR1 SEHNR, CDR2 FQNEAQ (reference sequence).

This clonotype ranks as large in terms of frequency. The chain couples TRBV27 to TRBJ2-7; without DNA, the TCRdb call of TRBD1 cannot be checked. The CDR3 contains 14 residues. The germline gives CDR1 MNHEY, CDR2 SMNVEV (reference sequence). The CDR3 region is CASSGQGSSYEQYF.

The CDR3: CASSPQPGTDSPLHF. The chain combines TRBV9 with TRBJ1-6; with no DNA, the TCRdb D assignment of TRBD1 cannot be verified. The CDR3 contains 15 residues. Germline lookup yields CDR1 SGDLS and CDR2 YYNGEE.

The J gene is TRBJ1-5, the V gene TRBV12-3 or TRBV12-4. The CDR3 contains 13 residues. CDR3: CASSLTQNQPQHF.

V usage is TRBV7-2 and J usage is TRBJ2-3; there is no DNA to check the TCRdb D call of TRBD2. Germline CDR1 and CDR2: SGHTA and FQGNSA. The CDR3 loop spans 16 amino acids. The CDR3 sequence is CASSLLPSGLTDTQYF.

The V call is TRBV6-5, the J call TRBJ2-2. The CDR3 covers 17 residues. In germline, CDR1 is MNHEY, CDR2 SVGAGI. The CDR3 reads CASSYSNRLSGTGELFF.

The chain combines TRBV20-1 with TRBJ2-3; TCRdb reports TRBD1, a call that lacks DNA to check it against. The length of the CDR3 is 13 residues. Looked up from germline, CDR1 is DFQATT and CDR2 is SNEGSKA (reference sequence). CDR3 region: CSATGGGAHTQYF.

V gene TRBV5-6 combines with J gene TRBJ2-7; TCRdb returns TRBD2, unconfirmable since there is no DNA. The CDR3 contains 15 residues. Germline V gives CDR1 SGHDT, CDR2 YYEEEE. The CDR3 sequence: CASSQLRESSYEQYF. Full variable domain (outside the CDR3, taken from reference TRBV5-6 and TRBJ2-7): DAGVTQSPTHLIKTRGQQVTLRCSPKSGHDTVSWYQQALGQGPQFIFQYYEEEERQRGNFPDRFSGHQFPNYSSELNVNALLLGDSALYLCASSQLRESSYEQYFGPGTRLTVT.

The J gene is TRBJ2-5, the V gene TRBV7-2; TCRdb designates TRBD2, a call that cannot be tested without DNA. CDR3 size: 16 residues. The germline CDR1 and CDR2 sequences are SGHTA and FQGNSA. CDR3 loop: CASSLVLAVAGETQYF.

V and J are TRBV11-2 and TRBJ2-2; TCRdb reports TRBD2, a call that lacks DNA to check it against. Germline V gene data show CDR1 as SGHAT and CDR2 as FQNNGV. The CDR3 spans 16 residues. The CDR3 sequence: CASSYTGGGYAGELFF.

J is TRBJ2-3 and V is TRBV5-1; TCRdb indicates TRBD2, and absent DNA this call remains unverified. This CDR3 spans 16 amino acids. Looked up from germline, CDR1 is SGHRS and CDR2 is YFSETQ. The CDR3 spells CASSLASGRAPDTQYF.